The rows below give T cell receptor beta chains drawn from one sample of a study of Ad26.COV2.S vaccination and SARS-CoV-2 variants. Method: immunoSEQ multiplex PCR; TCRdb's copy keeps in-frame clones and lacks some. The sample holds roughly 400,000 clones, roughly 88% seen once. This specimen was peripheral blood, taken in a trial of Ad26.COV2.S vaccine versus placebo. The receptor source for this set is a person aged 18-65 years who received the Ad26.COV2.S COVID-19 vaccine or a placebo. Both conserved end residues are part of each CDR3. D genes are given only for firm matches. The size of a clone is reported for some rows only, either as once, few or many, or as a class for expanded clones.

j_call d_call v_call clone_size cdr3_aa cdr3_nt
TRBJ2-7 NA TRBV29-1 NA CSVTILTSSYEQYF TGCAGCGTTACGATCCTAACCAGCTCCTACGAGCAGTACTTC
TRBJ2-2 TRBD2 TRBV19 few CASSSPRGANTGELFF TGTGCCAGTAGTTCTCCTCGGGGGGCGAACACCGGGGAGCTGTTTTTT
TRBJ1-5 NA TRBV10-3 few CAISERSLDQPQHF TGTGCCATCAGTGAACGGAGTCTTGATCAGCCCCAGCATTTT
TRBJ1-1 NA TRBV6-2/TRBV6-3 NA CASSLTLNTEAFF TGTGCCAGCAGCTTGACCCTGAACACTGAAGCTTTCTTT
TRBJ2-7 NA TRBV27 NA CASSLSGGSEQYF TGTGCCAGCAGTTTATCAGGGGGAAGCGAGCAGTACTTC
TRBJ2-7 TRBD2 TRBV19 NA CASSKGLAVYEQYF TGTGCCAGTAGCAAGGGACTAGCGGTCTACGAGCAGTACTTC
TRBJ2-7 TRBD2 TRBV7-2 NA CASSLISAGGSEQYF TGTGCCAGCAGCTTAATATCGGCGGGAGGATCCGAGCAGTACTTC
TRBJ1-3 TRBD1 TRBV28 NA CASSSMQGALAGNTIYF TGTGCCAGCAGTTCTATGCAGGGGGCACTTGCTGGAAACACCATATATTTT
TRBJ2-1 NA TRBV29-1 NA CSVGLFHGTRDQSSYNEQFF TGCAGCGTTGGTCTGTTTCACGGGACACGGGACCAGAGCTCCTACAATGAGCAGTTCTTC
TRBJ1-3 NA TRBV9 few CASSVTSSSGNTIYF TGTGCCAGCAGCGTCACGTCGAGCTCTGGAAACACCATATATTTT
TRBJ1-1 TRBD1 TRBV7-8 NA CASSYAGRGRNTEAFF TGTGCCAGCAGCTACGCGGGCAGGGGGCGGAACACTGAAGCTTTCTTT
TRBJ1-2 NA TRBV3-1/TRBV3-2 NA CASSQPDLGGYTF TGTGCCAGCAGCCAGCCCGACTTAGGTGGCTACACCTTC
TRBJ2-1 TRBD2 TRBV10-2 NA CASTGTSGRNEQFF TGCGCCAGCACAGGGACTAGCGGGAGAAATGAGCAGTTCTTC
TRBJ2-1 NA TRBV2 NA CASHPAEYNEQFF TGTGCCTCTCACCCGGCGGAATACAATGAGCAGTTCTTC
TRBJ2-7 TRBD2 TRBV24-1 NA CATSDRAAGAPYEQYF TGTGCCACCAGTGACCGCGCAGCGGGAGCGCCCTACGAGCAGTACTTC
TRBJ2-1 NA TRBV6-4 few CASSESGRNEQFF TGTGCCAGCAGTGAGTCCGGGCGGAATGAGCAGTTCTTC
TRBJ1-3 NA TRBV11-2 NA CASSLSFQGSSGNTIYF TGTGCCAGCAGCTTATCTTTCCAGGGCAGCTCTGGAAACACCATATATTTT
TRBJ2-3 NA TRBV10-3 NA CAITQAAGAPSTDTQYF TGTGCCATCACGCAGGCCGCAGGGGCCCCTAGCACAGATACGCAGTATTTT
TRBJ2-2 NA TRBV5-1 once CASSLIGGPGELFF TGCGCCAGCAGCTTGATTGGGGGCCCCGGGGAGCTGTTTTTT
TRBJ2-2 NA TRBV7-3 once CASSLRAGTGELFF TGTGCCAGCAGCTTAAGGGCTGGCACCGGGGAGCTGTTTTTT
TRBJ1-1 TRBD1 TRBV11-2 NA CASSLEGGTDTEAFF TGTGCCAGCAGCTTAGAGGGGGGGACAGACACTGAAGCTTTCTTT
TRBJ2-7 NA TRBV6-1 NA CASSEWWGSQYEQYF TGTGCCAGCAGTGAATGGTGGGGGAGTCAGTACGAGCAGTACTTC
TRBJ1-1 TRBD1 TRBV13 NA CASSPPEGAGAEAFF TGTGCCAGCAGCCCCCCCGAGGGGGCGGGGGCTGAAGCTTTCTTT
TRBJ2-1 TRBD2 TRBV19 NA CASSNAGEPYNEQFF TGTGCCAGTAGTAATGCGGGAGAACCGTACAATGAGCAGTTCTTC
TRBJ1-2 NA TRBV14 NA CASSQTGYGYTF TGTGCCAGCAGCCAAACAGGGTATGGCTACACCTTC
TRBJ2-1 TRBD1 TRBV7-9 NA CASSFPRQGIEQFF TGTGCCAGCAGCTTTCCCAGACAGGGAATTGAGCAGTTCTTC
TRBJ1-1 TRBD1 TRBV10-3 once CAISDPGRGRTEAFF TGTGCCATCAGTGACCCGGGTAGGGGGCGGACTGAAGCTTTCTTT
TRBJ2-1 NA TRBV7-2 NA CASSFRWVVGNEQFF TGTGCCAGCAGCTTCCGTTGGGTGGTGGGCAATGAGCAGTTCTTC
TRBJ1-1 NA TRBV12-5 NA CASGIDSGPAFF TGTGCTAGTGGCATAGACAGCGGGCCAGCTTTCTTT
TRBJ1-1 NA TRBV13 NA CASSFEGWEAFF TGTGCCAGCAGCTTCGAGGGGTGGGAAGCTTTCTTT
TRBJ2-1 TRBD1 TRBV7-9 once CASSLVPGQGSNEQFF TGTGCCAGCAGCTTAGTTCCGGGACAGGGATCGAATGAGCAGTTCTTC
TRBJ1-1 NA TRBV11-2 NA CASSGRGGTEAFF TGTGCCAGCAGCGGGCGGGGGGGCACTGAAGCTTTCTTT
TRBJ1-1 NA TRBV28 NA CASTLPRGEAFF TGTGCCAGCACCCTCCCCAGGGGAGAAGCTTTCTTT
TRBJ2-1 TRBD2 TRBV20-1 NA CSASPSGLGNEQFF TGCAGTGCTAGTCCTAGCGGGTTGGGTAATGAGCAGTTCTTC
TRBJ2-2 TRBD1 TRBV9 NA CASSEGTANTGELFF TGTGCCAGCAGCGAGGGGACAGCGAACACCGGGGAGCTGTTTTTT
TRBJ1-1 NA TRBV7-9 NA CASSSHRAGDAGEAFF TGTGCCAGCAGCTCGCACCGGGCAGGGGACGCGGGTGAAGCTTTCTTT
TRBJ1-3 NA TRBV11-2 NA CASSLGTWSGNTIYF TGTGCCAGCAGCTTAGGGACTTGGAGTGGAAACACCATATATTTT
TRBJ2-5 NA TRBV5-1 NA CASSLSGLAETQYF TGCGCCAGCAGCCTCTCAGGGCTAGCAGAGACCCAGTACTTC
TRBJ2-2 NA TRBV28 NA CASSSRGHLATTNTGELFF TGTGCCAGCAGCAGCAGGGGACACCTTGCAACTACGAACACCGGGGAGCTGTTTTTT
TRBJ2-3 NA TRBV10-3 NA CAISGTLGPDTQYF TGTGCCATCAGCGGGACTCTTGGGCCAGATACGCAGTATTTT
TRBJ2-4 NA TRBV5-1 NA CASSADLTKNIQYF TGCGCCAGCAGCGCCGACCTTACCAAAAACATTCAGTACTTC
TRBJ2-1 TRBD1 TRBV19 NA CASSIEGGPRSYNEQFF TGTGCCAGTAGTATTGAAGGGGGCCCGAGGTCCTACAATGAGCAGTTCTTC
TRBJ2-4 TRBD2 TRBV5-1 NA CASSQTSGLAKNIQYF TGCGCCAGCAGCCAGACTAGCGGGTTAGCCAAAAACATTCAGTACTTC
TRBJ2-2 NA TRBV11-2 NA CASSLTAPTGELFF TGTGCCAGCAGCTTAACAGCTCCCACCGGGGAGCTGTTTTTT
TRBJ2-7 NA TRBV28 NA CASSVLGTSYEQYF TGTGCCAGCAGTGTCTTGGGGACCTCCTACGAGCAGTACTTC
TRBJ2-1 TRBD2 TRBV19 NA CASSILSGSSYNEQFF TGTGCCAGTAGTATCCTCAGCGGGAGCTCCTACAATGAGCAGTTCTTC
TRBJ2-7 NA TRBV6-5 NA CATIKSHVEQYF TGTGCCACCATAAAGTCCCATGTCGAGCAGTACTTC
TRBJ2-7 TRBD1 TRBV13 NA CASSSGGTGIHEQYF TGTGCCAGCAGCTCAGGCGGGACAGGGATCCACGAGCAGTACTTC
TRBJ2-3 NA TRBV18 once CASSPSARADTQYF TGTGCCAGCTCACCTTCTGCTAGGGCAGATACGCAGTATTTT
TRBJ2-5 NA TRBV7-3 NA CASSPGAVQETQYF TGTGCCAGCAGTCCCGGGGCCGTGCAAGAGACCCAGTACTTC
TRBJ1-4 TRBD1 TRBV9 once CASSAGGGQQKLFF TGTGCCAGCAGCGCAGGGGGCGGACAGCAAAAACTGTTTTTT